The 30 T cell receptor beta chains reported below all come from one sample, sequenced in a study of cytomegalovirus exposure and HLA in healthy donors. The PCR ran on 60 Vbeta and 13 Jbeta primers. Only in-frame clones appear in the TCRdb table, and some are missing; sequencing was by immunoSEQ multiplex PCR. The sample records about 240,000 clones, more than 75% being singletons. Sequencing input: PBMCs. These receptors were obtained from a girl between 2 and 10 years old in good health and CMV-seronegative.

The chain recombines TRBV6-5 with TRBJ2-7; perhaps TRBD2 as D (6 bases). CDR3 size: 14 residues. Per the germline V gene, CDR1 is MNHEY and CDR2 is SVGAGI. V was clipped by 7 bases and J by 0 bases, with 13 bases between them. The CDR3 spells CASKGWEDSYEQYF. CDR3 in DNA: TGTGCCAGCAAAGGTTGGGAGGACTCCTACGAGCAGTACTTC.

This chain uses TRBV6-6 with TRBJ2-7, with 8 bases fitting TRBD2. V gave up 0 bases and J gave up 0 bases; unmatched junction bases: 1. This CDR3 is built from 15 residues. Germline V gene lookup returns CDR1 MNHNY and CDR2 SVGAGI (reference sequence). CDR3 sequence: CASSYSTSGSYEQYF. The CDR3 DNA reads as TGTGCCAGCAGTTACTCAACTAGCGGCTCCTACGAGCAGTACTTC.

The rearrangement links TRBV30 to TRBJ1-2; possibly TRBD1 for D (6 bases). This CDR3 has 13 residues. Looked up from germline, CDR1 is GTSNPN and CDR2 is SVGIG (reference sequence). Trimming removed 3 bases at V and 8 bases at J, with 16 bases between. In DNA, the CDR3 is TGTGCCTGGAGGGTGGGGGGGGCCGGGGGCTACACCTTC. This sequence encodes CAWRVGGAGGYTF. Variable domain in full (rest from reference TRBV30 and TRBJ1-2): SQTIHQWPATLVQPVGSPLSLECTVEGTSNPNLYWYRQAAGRGLQLLFYSVGIGQISSEVPQNLSASRPQDRQFILSSKKLLLSDSGFYLCAWRVGGAGGYTFGSGTRLTVV.

The chain recombines TRBV6-5 with TRBJ2-3, with 8 bases that match TRBD2. Germline CDR1 reads MNHEY; CDR2 reads SVGAGI. The V segment lost 7 bases and the J segment 5 bases; nucleotides outside the gene matches: 5. This CDR3 spans 13 amino acids. CDR3 region: CASTGGGIDTQYF. In DNA, the CDR3 is TGTGCCAGCACGGGAGGGGGGATAGATACGCAGTATTTT.

The table lists this clone with many counts. V gene TRBV5-6 combines with J gene TRBJ1-6; TRBD1 matches 7 bases. The CDR3 has 14 residues. Germline V gene lookup returns CDR1 SGHDT and CDR2 YYEEEE. J was trimmed by 9 bases and V by 0 bases; bases with no gene match: 3. The CDR3 DNA reads as TGTGCCAGCAGCTTGGCAGGACAGGTTTCACCCCTCCACTTT. Encoded protein: CASSLAGQVSPLHF. The whole variable domain, remainder taken from reference TRBV5-6 and TRBJ1-6, is DAGVTQSPTHLIKTRGQQVTLRCSPKSGHDTVSWYQQALGQGPQFIFQYYEEEERQRGNFPDRFSGHQFPNYSSELNVNALLLGDSALYLCASSLAGQVSPLHFGNGTRLTVT.

V is TRBV25-1 and J is TRBJ2-5; 12 bases map to TRBD1. V was pared by 4 bases and J by 5 bases, with 2 bases of the junction left unmatched. The CDR3 runs 14 residues. Germline V lookup: CDR1 MGHDK, CDR2 SYGVNS. DNA for the CDR3: TGTGCCAGCAGTGTGGGACAGGGGGCGGAGACCCAGTACTTC. Protein sequence: CASSVGQGAETQYF.

This chain joins TRBV30 and TRBJ1-4; a possible D gene is TRBD1 (6 bases). This CDR3 contains 19 residues. Germline V CDR1 and CDR2: GTSNPN, SVGIG (reference sequence). The germline V and J ends were trimmed by 1 base and 5 bases, with 26 bases remaining between them. CDR3: CAWSERGGPRRGRNEKLFF. The CDR3 bases are TGTGCCTGGAGTGAGCGGGGGGGCCCTAGAAGGGGTCGGAATGAAAAACTGTTTTTT.

V gene TRBV7-9 combines with J gene TRBJ2-7; TRBD2 might be the D (5 bases). Germline CDR1 is SEHNR and CDR2 is FQNEAQ (reference sequence). Trimming stripped 0 bases from V and 2 bases from J, with 8 bases between. The CDR3 is 14 residues long. CDR3 sequence reads: CASSLATKTYEQYF. The CDR3 coding sequence is TGTGCCAGCAGCTTAGCGACTAAGACCTACGAGCAGTACTTC.

The chain employs TRBV4-2 and TRBJ2-5, with 11 nucleotides matching TRBD2. Germline-derived CDR1 and CDR2 are LGHNA and YNFKEQ. The CDR3 contains 16 residues. Trimming removed 4 bases from V and 5 bases from J; junction bases left unmatched: 9. The CDR3 DNA follows: TGTGCCAGCAGCCGAGAAGCGACTAGCGGGGATGAGACCCAGTACTTC. Protein: CASSREATSGDETQYF.

Points on this clone: At one of its ends the junction is not consistent with the germline gene, which may arise from a read error. The rearrangement links TRBV2 to TRBJ1-5; weak D call: TRBD1 (6 bases). This CDR3 has 15 residues. Germline V gene data show CDR1 as SNHLY and CDR2 as FYNNEI. The CDR3 reads CAGSRTANSNQPQHF. CDR3 nucleotide sequence: TGTGCCGGCAGTCGGACAGCTAATAGCAATCAGCCCCAGCATTTT.

Only a few counts were recorded for this clone. The chain is built from TRBV25-1 and TRBJ2-7; D not certain. The ends were cut back, 5 bases at V and 0 bases at J, with 11 bases in the middle. The V gene's germline CDR1 is MGHDK and CDR2 SYGVNS. The CDR3 has 14 residues. The CDR3 DNA is TGTGCCAGCAGTAACAGTTTTAGCTCCTACGAGCAGTACTTC. Its protein is CASSNSFSSYEQYF.

V is TRBV7-2 and J is TRBJ2-3, with 8 bases fitting TRBD2. V lost 4 bases and J lost 7; bases outside the gene matches: 16. The germline V gene has CDR1 SGHTA and CDR2 FQGNSA. This CDR3 has 17 amino acids. The CDR3 DNA reads as TGTGCCAGCAGCTGGAATCCGGGACTAGTAGGACGAAATACGCAGTATTTT. It yields the protein CASSWNPGLVGRNTQYF.

The chain employs TRBV6-6 and TRBJ2-3; 9 bases map to TRBD2. Germline V gene data show CDR1 as MNHNY and CDR2 as SVGAGI (reference sequence). The CDR3 has 15 amino acids. After removal of 5 bases from V and 2 bases from J, the junction contained 5 bases not matched to a gene. The CDR3 region is CASSAAGGFTDTQYF. The CDR3 DNA follows: TGTGCCAGCAGTGCAGCGGGAGGATTCACAGATACGCAGTATTTT.

This sequence joins TRBV18 and TRBJ2-2; TRBD2 matches 10 bases. The germline CDR1 and CDR2 sequences are KGHSH and LQKENI. Trimming removed 3 bases from V and 0 bases from J; junction bases left unmatched: 7. This CDR3 has 18 amino acids. The CDR3 spells CASSPLAGVPSNTGELFF. The CDR3 nucleotides are TGTGCCAGCTCACCTCTAGCGGGAGTACCCTCGAACACCGGGGAGCTGTTTTTT.

The chain uses TRBV9 and TRBJ1-2; D not certain. Trimming removed 0 bases at V and 4 bases at J, with 19 bases between. CDR1 and CDR2 from the germline V gene are SGDLS and YYNGEE. This CDR3 comprises 17 residues. Here the CDR3 reads CASSVGVFYEGIYGYTF. The CDR3 region has the DNA TGTGCCAGCAGCGTAGGAGTTTTCTACGAGGGAATCTATGGCTACACCTTC.

V is TRBV6-4 and J is TRBJ2-2, with D possibly TRBD1 on 6 matching bases. The CDR3 runs 14 residues. The V gene lost 0 bases and the J gene lost 4 bases, with 6 bases spanning the gap. In germline, CDR1 is MRHNA, CDR2 SNTAGT. CDR3 loop: CASSDSGATGELFF. Written as DNA, the CDR3 is TGTGCCAGCAGTGACTCGGGGGCCACCGGGGAGCTGTTTTTT.

A few counts support this clone. This same CDR3 is encoded by further DNA sequences in the sample. The rearrangement links TRBV6-1 to TRBJ1-5; D may be TRBD1 (6 bases). Germline CDR1 reads MNHNS; CDR2 reads SASEGT. V was shortened by 1 base and J by 2 bases, with 6 bases between the two germline ends. This CDR3 spans 14 amino acids. For the CDR3, the DNA is TGTGCCAGCAGTGAAGGGACAGGCAATCAGCCCCAGCATTTT. Its protein product is CASSEGTGNQPQHF.

The rearrangement links TRBV27 to TRBJ2-1; 13 bases fit TRBD2. This CDR3 is built from 15 residues. Germline CDR1 reads MNHEY; CDR2 reads SMNVEV (reference sequence). After removal of 5 bases from V and 7 bases from J, the junction contained 5 bases not matched to a gene. CDR3 in DNA: TGTGCCAGCAGTCGAGGGACTAGCGGGATTAATGAGCAGTTCTTC. Translated, it gives CASSRGTSGINEQFF.

V usage is TRBV18 and J usage is TRBJ1-3; D is uncertain. This CDR3 contains 16 residues. The V gene lost 3 bases and the J gene lost 3 bases, with 15 bases spanning the gap. The germline CDR1 and CDR2 sequences are KGHSH and LQKENI. The CDR3 loop is CASSPGGMGSGNTIYF. The DNA for the CDR3 is TGTGCCAGCTCACCCGGAGGGATGGGTAGTGGAAACACCATATATTTT.

The rearrangement joins TRBV30 to TRBJ1-5; D possibly corresponds to TRBD1 (6 bases). Trimming stripped 4 bases from V and 7 bases from J, with 17 bases between. CDR1 GTSNPN and CDR2 SVGIG come from the germline V gene (reference sequence). The CDR3 has 14 amino acids. The CDR3 DNA follows: TGTGCCTGGACCCCGGCAGGGGAAAGGCAGCCCCAGCATTTT. Its translation is CAWTPAGERQPQHF. Combining the CDR3 with reference TRBV30 and TRBJ1-5 gives the whole variable domain SQTIHQWPATLVQPVGSPLSLECTVEGTSNPNLYWYRQAAGRGLQLLFYSVGIGQISSEVPQNLSASRPQDRQFILSSKKLLLSDSGFYLCAWTPAGERQPQHFGDGTRLSIL.

This clone was counted once. This chain joins TRBV7-9 and TRBJ1-2; D is perhaps TRBD1 (6 bases). This CDR3 spans 12 amino acids. Per germline, CDR1 SEHNR and CDR2 FQNEAQ (reference sequence). V was shortened by 6 bases and J by 6 bases, with 11 bases between the two germline ends. The CDR3: CASSQGPDGYTF. CDR3 bases: TGTGCCAGCAGTCAGGGGCCCGATGGCTACACCTTC.

The chain couples TRBV9 to TRBJ2-3; 9 nucleotides match TRBD2. The CDR3 has 16 amino acids. CDR1 is SGDLS and CDR2 is YYNGEE in the germline V gene. V lost 1 base to trimming and J lost 6 bases; unmatched junction nucleotides: 9. Here the CDR3 reads CASSVQGLAGLDTQYF. DNA for the CDR3: TGTGCCAGCAGCGTACAGGGACTAGCTGGGTTGGATACGCAGTATTTT.

A single count supports this clone. The chain couples TRBV7-9 to TRBJ1-6; D possibly corresponds to TRBD1 (6 bases). The CDR3 runs 14 residues. Trimming cost V 4 bases and J 7 bases, with 11 bases left between them. Germline CDR1 SEHNR, CDR2 FQNEAQ (reference sequence). The CDR3 protein is CASSSRDNNSPLHF. The CDR3 bases are TGTGCCAGCAGCTCAAGGGACAACAATTCACCCCTCCACTTT.

This chain's CDR3 is CASSAPRPPYEQYF. The CDR3 region has the DNA TGTGCCAGTAGTGCGCCACGCCCGCCCTACGAGCAGTACTTC. V gene TRBV19 combines with J gene TRBJ2-7, with D hard to call. The CDR3 has 14 amino acids. The V end lost 5 bases, the J end lost 2 bases, and 13 bases lay between the germline ends. Germline V CDR1 and CDR2: LNHDA, SQIVND (reference sequence).

The genes are TRBV5-1 and TRBJ1-2; possible D gene TRBD1, 5 bases. CDR1 and CDR2 from the germline V gene are SGHRS and YFSETQ. V was pared by 4 bases and J by 5 bases, with 21 bases between. CDR3 length: 16 residues. CDR3 sequence reads: CASSPSTGTLNYGYTF. CDR3 DNA sequence: TGCGCCAGCAGCCCATCGACCGGGACTCTGAATTATGGCTACACCTTC.

The rearrangement uses TRBV18 and TRBJ2-7; the D is unclear. CDR3 length: 14 residues. The germline V and J ends were trimmed by 0 bases and 6 bases, with 12 bases remaining between them. CDR1 is KGHSH and CDR2 is LQKENI in the germline V gene. CDR3 bases: TGTGCCAGCTCACCACCGGGCAGTAATATCGAGCAGTACTTC. This gives the protein CASSPPGSNIEQYF.

The chain links TRBV19 to TRBJ2-1; weak D call: TRBD2 (6 bases). This CDR3 contains 15 residues. From germline, CDR1 is LNHDA and CDR2 SQIVND (reference sequence). The V end was cut by 5 bases, the J end by 1 base, with 12 bases between. The CDR3 here is CASSPAGRSYNEQFF. CDR3 bases: TGTGCCAGTAGTCCCGCGGGGAGGTCCTACAATGAGCAGTTCTTC.

The rearrangement links TRBV4-2 to TRBJ2-1, with 9 bases identical to TRBD2. Germline V CDR1 and CDR2: LGHNA, YNFKEQ. CDR3 length equals 15 residues. V shed 2 bases, J shed 9 bases, and the junction held 8 bases outside the gene matches. The CDR3 sequence is CASSQPPGTSREQFF. Here the CDR3 DNA reads TGTGCCAGCAGCCAACCACCCGGGACTAGCCGTGAGCAGTTCTTC.

As for this clone: This sample also contains other DNA sequences that code for the same CDR3. The rearrangement joins TRBV6-1 to TRBJ1-3; tentative D call: TRBD1 (5 bases). CDR3 length equals 13 residues. Germline CDR1 is MNHNS and CDR2 is SASEGT. Trimming stripped 4 bases from V and 5 bases from J, with 9 bases between. The CDR3 loop reads CASSGQGRNTIYF. The CDR3 DNA reads TGTGCCAGCAGTGGGCAGGGTCGAAACACCATATATTTT.

The V and J genes are TRBV9 and TRBJ1-2; D is undetermined. CDR1 is SGDLS and CDR2 is YYNGEE in the germline V gene. Trimming removed 3 bases at V and 8 bases at J, with 8 bases between. The CDR3 runs to 11 residues. This CDR3 reads CASSARGGYTF. CDR3 nucleotides: TGTGCCAGCAGCGCCCGAGGGGGCTACACCTTC.